This T cell receptor beta chain emerged from a study of blood T cell repertoires in COVID-19. Study-wide background: PBMCs, B-cell-depleted T cells, or T cells were the source of the cDNA or gDNA that made up the material.

Trimming left V 3 bases short and J 0 bases short, with 6 bases between. The CDR3 has 13 amino acids. Some clones are missing from TCRdb's copy, which holds only in-frame ones; the method was immunoSEQ multiplex PCR. The sample includes over 40,000 clones, about 90% of them seen just once. This clone was counted a few times. V and J are TRBV12-3 or TRBV12-4 and TRBJ2-7; D is unresolved. Sequencing used peripheral blood. The receptor was derived from a human donor in a cohort sampled during active COVID-19. CDR3 coding DNA: TGTGCCAGCAGTTTTTCAGGCTCCTACGAGCAGTACTTC. Translated, it gives CASSFSGSYEQYF.